The entry below gives a single T cell receptor beta chain sequence along with its context. From germline, CDR1 is LGHNA and CDR2 YSLEER. The CDR3 sequence is 14 residues long. Unmatched junction bases numbered 4, after V lost 2 bases and J lost 3 bases. Profiling relied on immunoSEQ multiplex PCR, and the TCRdb table lists in-frame clones only, not all of them. Here the sample spans over 85,000 clones, 85% to 95% being singletons. The entry originates in a study of technical replicates of blood from a few donors. The sequence came from a human donor in good health. The sample was T cells isolated from PBMCs. This chain uses TRBV4-3 with TRBJ2-7, with TRBD1 matching over 7 bases. The CDR3 spells CASSQIRDSYEQYF. CDR3 coding DNA: TGCGCCAGCAGCCAAATCCGGGACAGCTACGAGCAGTACTTC.